These 25 T cell receptor beta chains were all obtained from the same sample, sequenced in a study of identifying expanded T cells in peripheral blood. The protocol was immunoSEQ multiplex PCR, while the TCRdb copy is restricted to in-frame clones and leaves out a portion. The sample has about 52,000 clones, 65% to 90% seen once. Source material: blood. These receptors were taken from a person aged 18 to 69 in good health.

The genes are TRBV18 and TRBJ2-7; 7 bases fit TRBD2. This CDR3 has 14 residues. The V segment lost 3 bases and the J segment 6 bases; nucleotides outside the gene matches: 8. Germline CDR1 reads KGHSH; CDR2 reads LQKENI. The CDR3 here is CASSPLKSSGEQYF. DNA of the CDR3: TGTGCCAGCTCACCCCTCAAATCTAGCGGCGAGCAGTACTTC.

The chain has TRBV5-8 and TRBJ2-3; 7 bases align to TRBD1. The CDR3 runs 16 residues. Looked up from germline, CDR1 is SGHTS and CDR2 is YDEGEE. The V and J ends lost 4 bases and 2 bases, in that order; junction bases with no gene match: 10. The CDR3 DNA is TGTGCCAGCAGCCCGGGACAGCGGACCTCCACAGATACGCAGTATTTT. Protein sequence: CASSPGQRTSTDTQYF.

This chain connects TRBV7-9 to TRBJ1-5; D remains ambiguous. The V end lost 8 bases, the J end lost 9 bases, and 5 bases lay between the germline ends. Germline V gives CDR1 SEHNR, CDR2 FQNEAQ (reference sequence). The CDR3 spans 9 residues. CDR3 nucleotides: TGTGCCAGCGCGTGGCCCCAGCATTTT. Its translation: CASAWPQHF. The full variable domain, rest sourced from reference TRBV7-9 and TRBJ1-5, is DTGVSQNPRHKITKRGQNVTFRCDPISEHNRLYWYRQTLGQGPEFLTYFQNEAQLEKSRLLSDRFSAERPKGSFSTLEIQRTEQGDSAMYLCASAWPQHFGDGTRLSIL.

This clone turned up a few times. This rearrangement joins TRBV18 to TRBJ2-2; D is perhaps TRBD2 (6 bases). V was trimmed by 5 bases and J by 7 bases, leaving 11 bases between them. This CDR3 has 13 amino acids. CDR1 is KGHSH and CDR2 is LQKENI in the germline V gene. CDR3 DNA sequence: TGTGCCAGCTCAGGAGGGCTCAACGGGGAGCTGTTTTTT. Its protein product is CASSGGLNGELFF.

The J gene is TRBJ2-5, the V gene TRBV6-5; D uncertain. Trimming took 0 bases from V and 2 from J, leaving 7 bases between them. Per the germline V gene, CDR1 is MNHEY and CDR2 is SVGAGI. The CDR3 is made up of 14 amino acids. The CDR3 region has the DNA TGTGCCAGCAGTTACTCCCCCTCTCAAGAGACCCAGTACTTC. Its translation: CASSYSPSQETQYF.

This clone occurred once. This chain joins TRBV5-1 and TRBJ2-5; the D call may be TRBD1 or TRBD2 (5 bases each). The germline V and J ends were trimmed by 0 bases and 5 bases, with 14 bases remaining between them. Germline CDR1 and CDR2: SGHRS and YFSETQ. The CDR3 consists of 15 residues. Here the CDR3 reads CASSLGFRETETQYF. DNA for the CDR3: TGCGCCAGCAGCTTGGGATTCAGGGAGACGGAGACCCAGTACTTC.

This chain links TRBV5-6 with TRBJ2-1; TRBD2 agrees at 7 bases. Unmatched junction bases numbered 11, after V lost 5 bases and J lost 3 bases. Germline loops: CDR1 SGHDT, CDR2 YYEEEE. The CDR3 runs 16 residues. The CDR3 nucleotides are TGTGCCAGCAGACCTTCCGGGAAGCGGGGCTACAATGAGCAGTTCTTC. It translates to CASRPSGKRGYNEQFF.

The chain combines TRBV4-1 with TRBJ1-4; D gene uncertain. V lost 2 bases and J lost 4, with 17 bases in between. The CDR3 has 17 residues. Germline-derived CDR1 and CDR2 are MGHRA and YSYEKL. CDR3 in amino acids: CASSQLPNGGNNEKLFF. Here the CDR3 DNA reads TGCGCCAGCAGCCAACTCCCAAACGGAGGGAATAATGAAAAACTGTTTTTT.

CDR3 amino acids: CASTPRNEQFF. The CDR3 DNA reads TGTGCCAGCACTCCGAGGAATGAGCAGTTCTTC. The chain couples TRBV7-2 to TRBJ2-1; no clear D. Germline CDR1 reads SGHTA; CDR2 reads FQGNSA. Deletions cut 7 bases from V and 7 bases from J, with 8 bases between. This CDR3 has 11 amino acids.

J is TRBJ1-3 and V is TRBV5-6; D may be TRBD1 (6 bases). CDR1 is SGHDT, CDR2 YYEEEE, per germline. The V end was cut by 2 bases, the J end by 1 base, with 10 bases between. This CDR3 is built from 15 residues. CDR3 loop: CASSFRDRSGNTIYF. DNA of the CDR3: TGTGCCAGCAGCTTCCGTGACAGGTCTGGAAACACCATATATTTT.

The chain links TRBV6-1 to TRBJ1-2; tentatively, D is TRBD1 (6 bases). Trimming stripped 1 base from V and 6 bases from J, with 15 bases between. Germline V gene lookup returns CDR1 MNHNS and CDR2 SASEGT. The CDR3 covers 15 residues. The CDR3 region has the DNA TGTGCCAGCAGTGAAGATGGCAGGGGAGGCGATGGCTACACCTTC. This gives the protein CASSEDGRGGDGYTF.

This sequence joins TRBV19 and TRBJ1-2; TRBD1 agrees at 11 bases. The ends lost 6 bases at V and 4 bases at J; junction bases unmatched: 4. CDR1 LNHDA and CDR2 SQIVND come from the germline V gene (reference sequence). This CDR3 spans 14 amino acids. CDR3 nucleotide sequence: TGTGCCAGTAGCCTGGGACAGGGGGGCTATGGCTACACCTTC. It is translated as CASSLGQGGYGYTF. Full variable domain (outside the CDR3, taken from reference TRBV19 and TRBJ1-2): DGGITQSPKYLFRKEGQNVTLSCEQNLNHDAMYWYRQDPGQGLRLIYYSQIVNDFQKGDIAEGYSVSREKKESFPLTVTSAQKNPTAFYLCASSLGQGGYGYTFGSGTRLTVV.

The chain links TRBV7-7 to TRBJ1-1; TRBD1 matches at 7 bases. In germline, CDR1 is SSHAT, CDR2 FNYEAQ (reference sequence). J lost 1 base, V lost 8 bases, and 7 bases had no gene match. The CDR3 consists of 14 residues. CDR3 sequence: CASPGGGTNTEAFF. In nucleotides, the CDR3 is TGTGCCAGCCCAGGGGGGGGGACGAACACTGAAGCTTTCTTT.

The rearrangement uses TRBV29-1 and TRBJ1-1, with 7 bases matching TRBD1. V trimming: 5 bases; J trimming: 5 bases; junction bases outside the gene matches: 8. Per the germline V gene, CDR1 is SQVTM and CDR2 is ANQGSEA. CDR3 length equals 13 residues. CDR3 bases: TGCAGCGTTATTAAGGGGGCAGGGACTGAAGCTTTCTTT. It encodes CSVIKGAGTEAFF. Complete variable domain (other parts from reference TRBV29-1 and TRBJ1-1): SAVISQKPSRDICQRGTSLTIQCQVDSQVTMMFWYRQQPGQSLTLIATANQGSEATYESGFVIDKFPISRPNLTFSTLTVSNMSPEDSSIYLCSVIKGAGTEAFFGQGTRLTVV.

This clone appeared a single time. This CDR3 reads CASSLVGRANIQYF. The CDR3 DNA is TGTGCCAGCAGTTTGGTCGGCAGGGCAAACATTCAGTACTTC. J is TRBJ2-4 and V is TRBV27; D possibly corresponds to TRBD1 (5 bases). This CDR3 comprises 14 residues. Looked up from germline, CDR1 is MNHEY and CDR2 is SMNVEV (reference sequence). Trimming removed 3 bases at V and 6 bases at J, with 12 bases between.

This clone was detected only a few times. The chain couples TRBV7-9 to TRBJ1-2; tentatively, D is TRBD1 (5 bases). The CDR3 extends over 11 amino acids. Deletions cut 9 bases from V and 8 bases from J, with 13 bases between. Germline loops: CDR1 SEHNR, CDR2 FQNEAQ (reference sequence). The CDR3 coding sequence is TGTGCCAGTAAAGCTGGGGGAGGCTACACCTTC. Translation: CASKAGGGYTF.

This chain connects TRBV10-3 to TRBJ2-3; 9 bases align to TRBD2. CDR1 is ENHRY, CDR2 SYGVKD, per germline. There are 14 residues in the CDR3. V gave up 6 bases and J gave up 2 bases; unmatched junction bases: 3. The CDR3 nucleotides read TGTGCCATCAGCCCTAGCGGGGCCACAGATACGCAGTATTTT. It encodes CAISPSGATDTQYF.

The CDR3 loop is CASEDERETQYF. CDR3 coding DNA: TGTGCCAGCGAAGACGAGAGAGAGACCCAGTACTTC. V usage is TRBV18 and J usage is TRBJ2-5, with unresolved D. Germline CDR1 reads KGHSH; CDR2 reads LQKENI. The V end was cut by 8 bases, the J end by 4 bases, with 11 bases between. This CDR3 contains 12 residues.

This clone showed up just once. V gene TRBV10-3 combines with J gene TRBJ1-3; TRBD1 aligns across 7 bases. V dropped 6 bases and J dropped 1; count of bases not matched to a gene: 9. Germline V gene data show CDR1 as ENHRY and CDR2 as SYGVKD. CDR3 length: 16 amino acids. DNA of the CDR3: TGTGCCATCAGCCGCCAGGGGGTCAATTCTGGAAACACCATATATTTT. It specifies CAISRQGVNSGNTIYF.

The V call is TRBV2, the J call TRBJ2-3; TRBD2 matches 8 bases. Germline V gene lookup returns CDR1 SNHLY and CDR2 FYNNEI. The CDR3 has 15 amino acids. The V and J ends lost 1 base and 3 bases, in that order; junction bases with no gene match: 3. CDR3 amino acids: CASSEGGGRTDTQYF. DNA for the CDR3: TGTGCCAGCAGTGAAGGCGGGGGGCGAACAGATACGCAGTATTTT.

V is TRBV7-2 and J is TRBJ1-2, with TRBD1 matching over 11 bases. The J segment lost 4 bases and the V segment lost 4 bases, leaving 5 bases of the junction unmatched. This CDR3 is built from 15 residues. From germline, CDR1 is SGHTA and CDR2 FQGNSA. The CDR3 is CASSSRTGGAYGYTF. As DNA, the CDR3 is TGTGCCAGCAGCTCCCGGACAGGGGGCGCCTATGGCTACACCTTC.

V usage is TRBV27 and J usage is TRBJ2-5, with 7 bases fitting TRBD1. Trimming removed 5 bases from V and 5 bases from J; junction bases left unmatched: 14. The V gene's germline CDR1 is MNHEY and CDR2 SMNVEV (reference sequence). This CDR3 region has 16 residues. This CDR3 is CASSPSVTGRAETQYF. CDR3 DNA sequence: TGTGCCAGCAGTCCCTCAGTGACAGGGCGGGCGGAGACCCAGTACTTC.

The V call is TRBV20-1, the J call TRBJ2-7; TRBD2 is a possible D gene (6 bases). The germline V gene has CDR1 DFQATT and CDR2 SNEGSKA (reference sequence). Trimming took 5 bases from V and 6 from J, leaving 11 bases between them. This CDR3 region has 11 residues. CDR3 amino acids: CSARRGGEQYV. The CDR3 DNA reads as TGCAGTGCTCGGCGGGGAGGCGAGCAGTACGTC.

The V and J genes are TRBV19 and TRBJ2-2; D is unclear. The CDR3 runs 14 residues. The germline V gene has CDR1 LNHDA and CDR2 SQIVND (reference sequence). V was shortened by 6 bases and J by 4 bases, with 12 bases between the two germline ends. CDR3 bases: TGTGCCAGTAGCCGGCGGCCGGGCACCGGGGAGCTGTTTTTT. Translation gives CASSRRPGTGELFF.

This chain joins TRBV6-6 and TRBJ1-4; D not certain. Trimming shortened V by 2 bases and J by 8 bases, and 3 bases separated the two germline ends. This CDR3 has 11 residues. CDR1 is MNHNY, CDR2 SVGAGI, per germline (reference sequence). CDR3 amino acids: CASSYGEKLFF. The CDR3, as DNA: TGTGCCAGCAGTTACGGGGAAAAACTGTTTTTT.